This TCR beta chain emerged from a study of T cells in Graves' hyperthyroidism and ophthalmopathy. Points on this clonotype: Antigen specificity is unknown.

Broader study findings: Ophthalmopathy prediction by the model preceded onset by a median roughly 6.3 months. Blood also contained most expanded thyroid clonotypes above 0.001.

Investigators excluded patients with uncontrolled infection, other autoimmune disease, pregnancy or lactation. An approximately 10 ml volume of fresh peripheral blood provided the PBMCs. Amplification of TCR beta CDR3 regions was performed using RNA transcripts as template. During a first-round RT-PCR of the TCR CDR3, the HTBI primer set was used. MiXCR was run by TCRdb on the multiplex PCR reads, yielding one entry per CDR3 protein. The sample has about 320,000 distinct CDR3 sequences, roughly 15% seen once; the top ten hold around 33%. The CDR3 covers 14 residues. Germline V gene data show CDR1 as MNHEY and CDR2 as SVGAGI. V dropped 0 bases and J dropped 3 bases, with 6 bases sitting between them.

The chain carries TRBV6-5 and TRBJ2-1; D remains unclear. This TCR derives from a man aged 30-40 years with Graves' hyperthyroidism. Sequencing was carried out using blood. The CDR3 loop reads CASSYSNLYNEQFF. CDR3 coding DNA: TGTGCCAGCAGTTACTCAAATCTCTACAATGAGCAGTTCTTC.